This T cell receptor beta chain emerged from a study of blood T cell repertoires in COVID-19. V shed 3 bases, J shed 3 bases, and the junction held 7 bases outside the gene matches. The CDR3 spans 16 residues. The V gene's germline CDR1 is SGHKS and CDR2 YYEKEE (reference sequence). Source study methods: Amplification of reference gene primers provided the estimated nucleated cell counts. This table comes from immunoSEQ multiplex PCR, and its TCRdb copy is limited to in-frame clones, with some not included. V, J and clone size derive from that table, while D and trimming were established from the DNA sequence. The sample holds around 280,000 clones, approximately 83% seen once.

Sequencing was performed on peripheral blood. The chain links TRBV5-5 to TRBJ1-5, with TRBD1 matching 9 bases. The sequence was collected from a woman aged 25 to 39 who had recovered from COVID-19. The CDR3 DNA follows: TGTGCCAGCAGCTATATGACAGGGGGGGACAATCAGCCCCAGCATTTT. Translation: CASSYMTGGDNQPQHF.